This T cell receptor beta chain was sequenced during a study of tissue T cells after allogeneic stem cell transplantation. A word on this clone: Its specificity is not known.

The study, taken as a whole, reports: Anatomically similar tissues had similar TCR repertoires within each patient.

Profiling relied on immunoSEQ multiplex PCR, and the TCRdb table lists in-frame clones only, not all of them. The table records about 40,000 clones, roughly 92% of them present only once. V lost 3 bases and J 2 bases, leaving 7 bases between the germline ends. The CDR3 runs to 13 residues. Germline CDR1 and CDR2: ENHRY and SYGVKD. Sequenced material: blood, taken before transplantation. This TCR was recovered from a woman between 35 and 70 years old who later had graft-versus-host disease after an allogeneic stem cell transplant. This rearrangement joins TRBV10-3 to TRBJ1-2; D is unresolved. The CDR3 sequence: CAISEDINYGYTF. In DNA form, the CDR3 reads TGTGCCATCAGTGAAGACATCAACTATGGCTACACCTTC.